This T cell receptor (beta chain) was captured by sequencing in a study of shared clonotypes between healthy human individuals. Concerning this clone itself: Its antigen is currently unknown.

Using immunoSEQ multiplex PCR, the repertoire was profiled, and TCRdb retains in-frame clones only, with some absent. There are about 1.1 million clones in the sample; more than 75% occur only once, and 0.55% to 0.7% lies in the top ten. Study-wide points: Approximately 4.9% of naive CD4 clonotypes were shared across a few donors. What limited the represented genetic and exposure-history diversity was the small number of donors.

Germline V lookup: CDR1 SNHLY, CDR2 FYNNEI. This CDR3 spans 14 amino acids. Trimming stripped 7 bases from V and 2 bases from J, with 13 bases between. Material: memory CD4+ T cells from PBMCs. Documented subset: CD45RA-negative fraction. The chain joins TRBV2 to TRBJ2-3; weak D call: TRBD2 (5 bases). The TCR originated in a man aged 18 to 30 in good health. Some clones in this sample may be carry-over from other donors' samples. The CDR3 DNA follows: TGTGCCAGCAAACGGGATGATTACACAGATACGCAGTATTTT. It is translated as CASKRDDYTDTQYF.